The 28 T cell receptor beta chains below come from one sample, sequenced in a study of metastatic and nonmetastatic thyroid tumors. TCRdb redid the clone calls on the PCR reads using MiXCR. The sample yields 15,000 to 20,000 clones, about 33% seen once. Ahead of thyroid surgery, no patient had received treatment of any kind. Sequencing was carried out using adjacent normal tissue. The receptors shown here come from a female donor with papillary thyroid cancer or a benign thyroid nodule (not recorded which). Some clones in this sample may be carry-over from other donors' samples.

This clone was counted only a few times. J is TRBJ2-1 and V is TRBV6-1, with D perhaps matching TRBD1 or TRBD2 (5 bases each). Germline CDR1 MNHNS, CDR2 SASEGT. Trimming took off 8 bases at V and 8 bases at J, with 13 bases between the two ends. CDR3 size: 12 residues. This CDR3 reads CASLFRDHEQFF. The CDR3 DNA sequence: TGTGCCAGCCTTTTCAGGGACCATGAGCAGTTCTTC.

This clone rates as medium-sized. The chain joins TRBV12-3 or TRBV12-4 to TRBJ1-1, with a possible D match to TRBD1 (6 bases). The CDR3 spans 15 residues. Trimming removed 3 bases from V and 3 bases from J, with 14 bases in between. The DNA for the CDR3 is TGTGCCAGCAGTTTGCGGGGGCATGAGGACACTGAAGCTTTCTTT. As protein: CASSLRGHEDTEAFF.

The chain combines TRBV14 with TRBJ1-2; D gene uncertain. V lost 4 bases and J lost 4, with 16 bases in between. CDR1 and CDR2 from the germline V gene are SGHDN and FVKESK. This CDR3 has 15 amino acids. The CDR3 DNA reads as TGTGCCAGCAGCCCAAGGGTCGGATGGGCCTATGGCTACACCTTC. Its protein product is CASSPRVGWAYGYTF.

Judged by abundance, this clone is medium-sized. The chain recombines TRBV19 with TRBJ1-1; TRBD1 might be the D (5 bases). Germline V gene data show CDR1 as LNHDA and CDR2 as SQIVND (reference sequence). V was pared by 6 bases and J by 1 base, with 12 bases between. The length of the CDR3 is 14 residues. The CDR3 DNA reads as TGTGCCAGTAGAACGCGGGGGGAGAACACTGAAGCTTTCTTT. Amino acids: CASRTRGENTEAFF. The entire variable domain, with the rest obtained from reference TRBV19 and TRBJ1-1, is as follows: DGGITQSPKYLFRKEGQNVTLSCEQNLNHDAMYWYRQDPGQGLRLIYYSQIVNDFQKGDIAEGYSVSREKKESFPLTVTSAQKNPTAFYLCASRTRGENTEAFFGQGTRLTVV.

This clone is categorized as medium-sized. The chain is built from TRBV6-1 and TRBJ2-1; unclear D gene. The germline V and J ends were trimmed by 8 bases and 4 bases, with 6 bases remaining between them. The germline gives CDR1 MNHNS, CDR2 SASEGT. CDR3 length: 11 residues. The CDR3 nucleotides are TGTGCCAGCTGGTATTACAATGAGCAGTTCTTC. The encoded protein is CASWYYNEQFF.

This clone has at least ten counts. The chain couples TRBV7-9 to TRBJ1-2; D is perhaps TRBD1 (5 bases). The ends were cut back, 5 bases at V and 6 bases at J, with 13 bases in the middle. The CDR3 covers 13 residues. Per the germline V gene, CDR1 is SEHNR and CDR2 is FQNEAQ (reference sequence). CDR3 region: CASSTRVTDGYTF. DNA for the CDR3: TGTGCCAGCAGCACCAGGGTTACCGATGGCTACACCTTC.

The chain has TRBV2 and TRBJ2-2, with TRBD2 matching 10 bases. With V trimmed by 6 bases and J by 5 bases, 3 bases remained unmatched. In germline, CDR1 is SNHLY, CDR2 FYNNEI. The CDR3 consists of 14 residues. For the CDR3, the DNA is TGTGCCAGCAGCGTAGCGGGAGGTACCGGGGAGCTGTTTTTT. As protein: CASSVAGGTGELFF.

The rearrangement joins TRBV11-2 to TRBJ2-1; D is unresolved. CDR3 size: 14 residues. Germline V gene sequence: CDR1 SGHAT, CDR2 FQNNGV. The V end was cut by 0 bases, the J end by 6 bases, with 9 bases between. This chain's CDR3 is CASSLDPRANEQFF. The CDR3 region has the DNA TGTGCCAGCAGCTTAGACCCTAGAGCCAATGAGCAGTTCTTC. The variable domain in full, completed from reference TRBV11-2 and TRBJ2-1, reads EAGVAQSPRYKIIEKRQSVAFWCNPISGHATLYWYQQILGQGPKLLIQFQNNGVVDDSQLPKDRFSAERLKGVDSTLKIQPAKLEDSAVYLCASSLDPRANEQFFGPGTRLTVL.

The chain is built from TRBV20-1 and TRBJ2-7, with TRBD1 identical over 7 bases. The CDR3 is made up of 13 amino acids. In germline, CDR1 is DFQATT, CDR2 SNEGSKA (reference sequence). Germline trimming cut 8 bases from V and 0 bases from J; bases unmatched to any gene: 7. The CDR3 protein is CSPRDSNSYEQYF. CDR3 coding DNA: TGCAGTCCTCGGGACAGCAACTCCTACGAGCAGTACTTC.

Concerning this clone: Germline and junction disagree at one end, which may indicate a read error. The chain uses TRBV11-2 and TRBJ2-6; 10 bases line up with TRBD1. CDR3 length equals 18 residues. Germline V lookup: CDR1 SGHAT, CDR2 FQNNGV. The CDR3 spells CAISLDSGQGAGANVLTF. The CDR3 nucleotides are TGTGCCATCAGCTTAGATTCCGGACAGGGGGCTGGGGCCAACGTCCTGACTTTC.

This clone was seen repeatedly, ten times or more. The chain is built from TRBV7-2 and TRBJ1-1; TRBD1 matches at 7 bases. The V gene end was trimmed by 2 bases and the J gene end by 11 bases; junction bases not matched to a gene: 8. Germline V gives CDR1 SGHTA, CDR2 FQGNSA. The CDR3 is made up of 13 amino acids. The CDR3 sequence is CASSLRQGGHAFF. DNA of the CDR3: TGTGCCAGCAGCTTAAGACAGGGCGGGCATGCTTTCTTT.

This rearrangement joins TRBV2 to TRBJ2-3; 9 bases are a match to TRBD2. The CDR3 contains 16 residues. CDR1 and CDR2 (germline): SNHLY, FYNNEI. V shed 5 bases, J shed 2 bases, and the junction held 8 bases outside the gene matches. CDR3 DNA: TGTGCCAGCAGTTTAGAGGCTAGCGGGGTCACAGATACGCAGTATTTT. Its translation: CASSLEASGVTDTQYF.

This clone came up a few times. The chain couples TRBV19 to TRBJ1-2, with TRBD1 as a possible D gene (5 bases). The germline gives CDR1 LNHDA, CDR2 SQIVND (reference sequence). This CDR3 spans 12 amino acids. V lost 1 base and J 6 bases, leaving 6 bases between the germline ends. DNA for the CDR3: TGTGCCAGTAGTATAGGGGGCGATGGCTACACCTTC. It encodes CASSIGGDGYTF.

V gene TRBV20-1 combines with J gene TRBJ2-1; 16 positions agree with TRBD2. The CDR3 has 17 amino acids. Per germline, CDR1 DFQATT and CDR2 SNEGSKA (reference sequence). V shed 5 bases, J shed 9 bases, and the junction held 13 bases outside the gene matches. The CDR3 region has the DNA TGCAGTGCTCGCAGTCCCGGGACTAGCGGGGGGGCCGGTGAGCAGTTCTTC. Residues: CSARSPGTSGGAGEQFF.

The chain carries TRBV9 and TRBJ2-1; 7 positions agree with TRBD2. V lost 5 bases to trimming and J lost 5 bases; unmatched junction nucleotides: 1. CDR1 and CDR2 (germline): SGDLS, YYNGEE. This CDR3 has 12 residues. CDR3 in DNA: TGTGCCAGCAGTGGGAGGGACAATGAGCAGTTCTTC. Its translation is CASSGRDNEQFF.

By proportion, this clone is medium-sized. The chain carries TRBV19 and TRBJ2-6; D ambiguous. V lost 7 bases and J 0 bases, leaving 16 bases between the germline ends. CDR1 is LNHDA, CDR2 SQIVND, per germline (reference sequence). The CDR3 runs to 17 residues. This chain's CDR3 is CASIRSTGYSGANVLTF. CDR3 sequence (DNA): TGTGCCAGTATTAGGAGCACCGGGTACTCTGGGGCCAACGTCCTGACTTTC.

In its sample, this clone is medium-sized. The rearrangement joins TRBV27 to TRBJ1-6, with 9 bases identical to TRBD1. The CDR3 covers 16 residues. The germline V gene has CDR1 MNHEY and CDR2 SMNVEV (reference sequence). V trimming: 7 bases; J trimming: 8 bases; junction bases outside the gene matches: 12. CDR3 amino acids: CASKPSQGAIDSPLHF. CDR3 sequence (DNA): TGTGCCAGCAAACCTTCACAGGGGGCGATTGATTCACCCCTCCACTTT.

The chain combines TRBV6-1 with TRBJ1-1, with 7 positions matching TRBD1. From germline, CDR1 is MNHNS and CDR2 SASEGT. The trim removed 10 bases at V and 11 bases at J, leaving 25 bases unmatched. This CDR3 is built from 16 residues. CDR3 in DNA: TGTGCCAACAGCCAGGGGGTAAATCGACAGGGAGGGGGGGCTTTCTTT. Protein product: CANSQGVNRQGGGAFF.

Only a few counts were recorded for this clone. The chain has TRBV28 and TRBJ2-7, with 8 bases matching TRBD1. This CDR3 has 13 residues. The junction had 4 bases not matched to a gene; V was cut back by 5 bases and J by 4 bases. Germline V gene sequence: CDR1 MDHEN, CDR2 SYDVKM. As DNA, the CDR3 is TGTGCCAGCAGTAGGACAGGGTCATACGAGCAGTACTTC. Translating gives CASSRTGSYEQYF.

This clone was seen repeatedly, ten times or more. The chain joins TRBV7-9 to TRBJ2-4, with D tentatively TRBD1 or TRBD2 (7 bases each). V gave up 4 bases and J gave up 6 bases, with 22 bases separating them. The CDR3 extends over 17 amino acids. CDR1 and CDR2 from the germline V gene are SEHNR and FQNEAQ (reference sequence). Here the CDR3 DNA reads TGTGCCAGCAGCTCAAAAAGGGACAGACTAGCTCTAAACATTCAGTACTTC. Its protein is CASSSKRDRLALNIQYF.

There are many counts of this clone. The chain is built from TRBV6-4 and TRBJ2-3; 7 nucleotides align to TRBD2. This CDR3 is 17 amino acids long. V lost 0 bases, J lost 1 base, and 7 bases stayed unmatched. Germline CDR1 reads MRHNA; CDR2 reads SNTAGT. CDR3 nucleotide sequence: TGTGCCAGCAGTGACTCCTGGAGCGGGGAGGGCACAGATACGCAGTATTTT. It is translated as CASSDSWSGEGTDTQYF.

This chain joins TRBV3-1 and TRBJ2-3; D uncertain. There are 12 residues in the CDR3. Trimming pared 8 bases from V and 1 base from J, leaving 7 bases between. Germline assignment: CDR1 LGHDT and CDR2 YNNKEL (reference sequence). The CDR3 loop reads CASSRGTDTQYF. The CDR3 DNA reads TGTGCCAGCTCCCGAGGCACAGATACGCAGTATTTT.

The rearrangement links TRBV11-3 to TRBJ2-7; 10 nucleotides line up with TRBD2. V lost 5 bases to trimming and J lost 7 bases; unmatched junction nucleotides: 14. Looked up from germline, CDR1 is SGHNT and CDR2 is YENEEA. This CDR3 contains 16 residues. CDR3 residues: CASSPNPGLAGEEQYF. CDR3 bases: TGTGCCAGCAGCCCAAATCCGGGGCTAGCGGGAGAAGAGCAGTACTTC. Variable domain in full (rest from reference TRBV11-3 and TRBJ2-7): EAGVVQSPRYKIIEKKQPVAFWCNPISGHNTLYWYLQNLGQGPELLIRYENEEAVDDSQLPKDRFSAERLKGVDSTLKIQPAELGDSAVYLCASSPNPGLAGEEQYFGPGTRLTVT.

This clone was recorded many times. V and J are TRBV7-3 and TRBJ2-1; 14 bases align to TRBD2. V lost 6 bases, J lost 4 bases, and 5 bases stayed unmatched. CDR1 and CDR2 from the germline V gene are SGHTA and FQGTGA. The CDR3 runs to 16 residues. CDR3 protein: CASSRLAGGGYNEQFF. The CDR3 DNA reads as TGTGCCAGCAGTCGACTAGCGGGGGGGGGATACAATGAGCAGTTCTTC.

The rearrangement links TRBV2 to TRBJ2-5, with 7 nucleotides matching TRBD2. Germline V gives CDR1 SNHLY, CDR2 FYNNEI. The V and J ends lost 5 bases and 4 bases, in that order; junction bases with no gene match: 4. CDR3 length equals 13 residues. CDR3 coding DNA: TGTGCCAGCAGTAAAGGGAGGGTAGAGACCCAGTACTTC. It translates to CASSKGRVETQYF.

The J gene is TRBJ1-2, the V gene TRBV2, with D possibly being TRBD1 (5 bases). CDR1 is SNHLY and CDR2 is FYNNEI in the germline V gene. This CDR3 has 15 residues. V lost 6 bases to trimming and J lost 4 bases, with 18 bases between them. DNA of the CDR3: TGTGCCAGCAGCTCGCAACGGGACGGAGGCTATGGCTACACCTTC. Translating it yields CASSSQRDGGYGYTF.

This clone was observed a handful of times. This sequence joins TRBV6-1 and TRBJ2-7; D is possibly TRBD2 (5 bases). The V end was cut by 5 bases, the J end by 6 bases, with 17 bases between. CDR3 length equals 14 residues. Germline V gives CDR1 MNHNS, CDR2 SASEGT. The CDR3 DNA sequence: TGTGCCAGCAGTACCGACCGAATCGCGGGCGAGCAGTACTTC. Protein: CASSTDRIAGEQYF.

By share of the sample, this clone is medium-sized. The V call is TRBV6-1, the J call TRBJ1-6; 8 bases are shared with TRBD1. The CDR3 loop spans 15 amino acids. Germline V gives CDR1 MNHNS, CDR2 SASEGT. Trimming cost V 6 bases and J 6 bases; bases outside gene matches: 7. CDR3 in amino acids: CASSSTGDPNSPLHF. The CDR3 coding sequence is TGTGCCAGCAGCTCGACAGGGGACCCTAATTCACCCCTCCACTTT.